This record covers a single T cell receptor (beta chain). As yet, its antigen is unknown. The data derive from a study of T cell clonality in common variable immunodeficiency. Whole-study findings and limits: Fewer TCRbeta clones were shared among CVID subjects than controls. Links between repertoire features and CVID complications were heterogeneity-limited. Fewer deletions and N-nucleotide insertions were reportedly seen in common variable immunodeficiency TCR beta sequences.

CVID subjects were 15 female and 25 to 30 male, aged 9 to 64. Each donor provided about 4.5 to 9 ml of heparinized whole blood. The table came from immunoSEQ multiplex PCR; TCRdb's copy has only in-frame clones and leaves some out. The sample yields 25,000 to 35,000 clones, without any singletons. The source is a human donor with common variable immunodeficiency. Specimen: peripheral blood mononuclear cells.

Here the CDR3 reads CASSTSGGYTDTQYF. CDR3 bases read: TGTGCCAGCAGCACTAGCGGGGGGTACACAGATACG. This chain joins TRBV7-2 and TRBJ2-3; 12 nucleotides line up with TRBD2. Read coverage stops 3 residues before the CDR3 terminus; the germline J gene supplies the remainder. The CDR3 sequence is 15 residues long. After removal of 5 bases from V and 2 bases from J, the junction contained 2 bases not matched to a gene. Germline CDR1 is SGHTA and CDR2 is FQGNSA.